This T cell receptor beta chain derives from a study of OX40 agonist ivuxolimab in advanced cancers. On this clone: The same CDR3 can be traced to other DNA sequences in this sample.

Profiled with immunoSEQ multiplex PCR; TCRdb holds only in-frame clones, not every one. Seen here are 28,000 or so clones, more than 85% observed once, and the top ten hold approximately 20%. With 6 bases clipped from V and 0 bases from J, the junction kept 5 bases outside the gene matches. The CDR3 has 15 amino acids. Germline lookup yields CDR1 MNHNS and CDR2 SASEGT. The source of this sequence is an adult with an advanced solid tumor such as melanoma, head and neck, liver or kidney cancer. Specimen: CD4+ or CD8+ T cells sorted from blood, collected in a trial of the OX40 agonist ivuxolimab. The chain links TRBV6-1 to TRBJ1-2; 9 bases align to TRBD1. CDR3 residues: CASRVGQGPNYGYTF. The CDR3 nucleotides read TGTGCCAGCAGAGTAGGACAGGGGCCTAACTATGGCTACACCTTC.